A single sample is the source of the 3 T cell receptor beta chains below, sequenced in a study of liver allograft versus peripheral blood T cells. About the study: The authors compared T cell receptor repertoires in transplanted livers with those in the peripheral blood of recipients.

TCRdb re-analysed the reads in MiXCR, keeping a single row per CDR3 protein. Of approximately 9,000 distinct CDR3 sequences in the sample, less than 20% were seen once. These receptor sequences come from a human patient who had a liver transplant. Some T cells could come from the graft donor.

The CDR3 DNA is TGTGCCAGCAGTTTAGTGCGAGGAAGGGGCTACACCTTC. Translation gives CASSLVRGRGYTF. The rearrangement uses TRBV6-5 and TRBJ1-2; D gene ambiguous. Germline loops: CDR1 MNHEY, CDR2 SVGAGI. This CDR3 has 13 residues. The V end was cut by 4 bases, the J end by 8 bases, with 14 bases between.

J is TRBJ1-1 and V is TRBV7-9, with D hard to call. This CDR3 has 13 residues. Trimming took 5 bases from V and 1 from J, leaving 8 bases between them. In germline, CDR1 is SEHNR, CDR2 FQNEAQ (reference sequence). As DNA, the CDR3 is TGTGCCAGCAGCCCGGACGGGAACACTGAAGCTTTCTTT. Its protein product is CASSPDGNTEAFF.

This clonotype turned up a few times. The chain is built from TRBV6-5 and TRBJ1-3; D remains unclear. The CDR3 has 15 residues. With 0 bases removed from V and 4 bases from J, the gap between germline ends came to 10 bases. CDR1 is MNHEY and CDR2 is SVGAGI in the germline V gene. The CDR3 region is CASSYSKGKGNTIYF. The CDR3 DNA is TGTGCCAGCAGTTACTCGAAGGGCAAAGGAAACACCATATATTTT.